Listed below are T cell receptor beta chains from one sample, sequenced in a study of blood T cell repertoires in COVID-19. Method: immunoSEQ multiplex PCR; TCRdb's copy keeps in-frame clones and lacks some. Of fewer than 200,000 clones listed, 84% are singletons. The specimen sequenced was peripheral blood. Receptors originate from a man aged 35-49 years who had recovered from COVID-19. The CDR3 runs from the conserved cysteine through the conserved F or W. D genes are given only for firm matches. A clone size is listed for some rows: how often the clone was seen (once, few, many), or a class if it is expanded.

CDR3 protein: CASSVENEATDTQYF
CDR3 DNA: TGTGCCAGCAGCGTAGAAAACGAAGCCACAGATACGCAGTATTTT
clone size: NA
CDR3 length: 15
J gene: TRBJ2-3
V gene: TRBV9
D gene: NA

CDR3 protein: CASSESGGYNSPLHF
CDR3 DNA: TGCGCCAGCAGTGAGTCCGGGGGCTATAATTCACCCCTCCACTTT
clone size: NA
CDR3 length: 15
J gene: TRBJ1-6
V gene: TRBV10-1
D gene: NA

CDR3 protein: CASSISGPYGYTF
CDR3 DNA: TGTGCCAGTAGTATATCTGGGCCCTATGGCTACACCTTC
clone size: NA
CDR3 length: 13
J gene: TRBJ1-2
V gene: TRBV19
D gene: NA

CDR3 protein: CASSEWGASGGQETQYF
CDR3 DNA: TGTGCCAGCAGTGAATGGGGGGCTAGCGGGGGCCAAGAGACCCAGTACTTC
clone size: NA
CDR3 length: 17
J gene: TRBJ2-5
V gene: TRBV2
D gene: TRBD2

CDR3 protein: CASRAGQAISAGEQYF
CDR3 DNA: TGTGCCAGCAGAGCGGGACAGGCTATTTCGGCCGGCGAGCAGTACTTC
clone size: NA
CDR3 length: 16
J gene: TRBJ2-7
V gene: TRBV2
D gene: NA

CDR3 protein: CASSWTGGNEKLFF
CDR3 DNA: TGTGCCAGTAGTTGGACAGGGGGCAATGAAAAACTGTTTTTT
clone size: NA
CDR3 length: 14
J gene: TRBJ1-4
V gene: TRBV19
D gene: TRBD1

CDR3 protein: CSVEIGEKLFF
CDR3 DNA: TGCAGCGTCGAGATCGGTGAAAAACTGTTTTTT
clone size: NA
CDR3 length: 11
J gene: TRBJ1-4
V gene: TRBV29-1
D gene: NA

CDR3 protein: CASSFDYKNIQYF
CDR3 DNA: TGTGCCAGCAGCTTCGACTACAAAAACATTCAGTACTTC
clone size: NA
CDR3 length: 13
J gene: TRBJ2-4
V gene: TRBV6-2/TRBV6-3
D gene: NA

CDR3 protein: CASRDSPNSNQPQHF
CDR3 DNA: TGTGCCAGTCGCGACAGTCCTAATAGCAATCAGCCCCAGCATTTT
clone size: few
CDR3 length: 15
J gene: TRBJ1-5
V gene: TRBV19
D gene: NA

CDR3 protein: CASSLGGTGGYNSPLHF
CDR3 DNA: TGTGCCAGCAGCTTAGGCGGGACAGGGGGTTATAATTCACCCCTCCACTTT
clone size: NA
CDR3 length: 17
J gene: TRBJ1-6
V gene: TRBV13
D gene: TRBD1

CDR3 protein: CASSYKLAGPGRSTDTQYF
CDR3 DNA: TGTGCCAGCAGTTATAAACTAGCGGGACCTGGACGGAGCACAGATACGCAGTATTTT
clone size: NA
CDR3 length: 19
J gene: TRBJ2-3
V gene: TRBV6-2/TRBV6-3
D gene: TRBD2

CDR3 protein: CASSVDRDYYGYTF
CDR3 DNA: TGTGCCAGCAGCGTGGACAGGGACTACTATGGCTACACCTTC
clone size: NA
CDR3 length: 14
J gene: TRBJ1-2
V gene: TRBV27
D gene: TRBD1

CDR3 protein: CATSTDRGRYGYTF
CDR3 DNA: TGTGCCACCAGCACCGACAGGGGAAGGTATGGCTACACCTTC
clone size: NA
CDR3 length: 14
J gene: TRBJ1-2
V gene: TRBV15
D gene: TRBD1

CDR3 protein: CASSHERRGSYNEQFF
CDR3 DNA: TGCGCCAGCAGCCACGAGCGGCGGGGATCCTACAATGAGCAGTTCTTC
clone size: NA
CDR3 length: 16
J gene: TRBJ2-1
V gene: TRBV4-1
D gene: NA

CDR3 protein: CASSWTGTNTGELFF
CDR3 DNA: TGTGCCAGCAGCTGGACAGGGACTAACACCGGGGAGCTGTTTTTT
clone size: NA
CDR3 length: 15
J gene: TRBJ2-2
V gene: TRBV5-8
D gene: TRBD1

CDR3 protein: CARSKDRGGEPQHF
CDR3 DNA: TGTGCCAGAAGCAAGGACAGGGGCGGGGAGCCCCAGCATTTT
clone size: NA
CDR3 length: 14
J gene: TRBJ1-5
V gene: TRBV5-3
D gene: TRBD1

CDR3 protein: CATSRDRTNEQFF
CDR3 DNA: TGTGCCACCAGCAGGGACAGGACAAATGAGCAGTTCTTC
clone size: NA
CDR3 length: 13
J gene: TRBJ2-1
V gene: TRBV15
D gene: TRBD1

CDR3 protein: CASSDWDRGFYGYTF
CDR3 DNA: TGTGCCAGCAGTGACTGGGACAGGGGATTTTATGGCTACACCTTC
clone size: once
CDR3 length: 15
J gene: TRBJ1-2
V gene: TRBV6-2/TRBV6-3
D gene: TRBD1

CDR3 protein: CAWSGGDEQFF
CDR3 DNA: TGTGCCTGGAGTGGGGGGGATGAGCAGTTCTTC
clone size: NA
CDR3 length: 11
J gene: TRBJ2-1
V gene: TRBV30
D gene: NA

CDR3 protein: CAIMGAYNSPLHF
CDR3 DNA: TGTGCCATCATGGGGGCTTATAATTCACCCCTCCACTTT
clone size: few
CDR3 length: 13
J gene: TRBJ1-6
V gene: TRBV10-3
D gene: NA

CDR3 protein: CSASERGGEQYF
CDR3 DNA: TGCAGTGCTAGTGAGCGGGGAGGCGAGCAGTACTTC
clone size: once
CDR3 length: 12
J gene: TRBJ2-7
V gene: TRBV20-1
D gene: TRBD2

CDR3 protein: CASSQLGQNSYEQYF
CDR3 DNA: TGTGCCAGCAGCCAGCTGGGGCAGAACTCCTACGAGCAGTACTTC
clone size: NA
CDR3 length: 15
J gene: TRBJ2-7
V gene: TRBV7-8
D gene: NA

CDR3 protein: CASSEVEDSGNTIYF
CDR3 DNA: TGTGCCAGCAGTGAAGTCGAGGACTCTGGAAACACCATATATTTT
clone size: NA
CDR3 length: 15
J gene: TRBJ1-3
V gene: TRBV6-1
D gene: NA

CDR3 protein: CASSEWGKETQYF
CDR3 DNA: TGTGCCAGCAGTGAATGGGGCAAAGAGACCCAGTACTTC
clone size: NA
CDR3 length: 13
J gene: TRBJ2-5
V gene: TRBV25-1
D gene: NA

CDR3 protein: CAASGGETRVDTQYF
CDR3 DNA: TGTGCCGCCTCGGGCGGGGAGACCCGGGTGGATACGCAGTATTTT
clone size: once
CDR3 length: 15
J gene: TRBJ2-3
V gene: TRBV10-3
D gene: NA

CDR3 protein: CASSPQGFGGNTIYF
CDR3 DNA: TGCGCCAGCAGCCCACAGGGGTTCGGTGGAAACACCATATATTTT
clone size: few
CDR3 length: 15
J gene: TRBJ1-3
V gene: TRBV4-1
D gene: TRBD1

CDR3 protein: CASSILAGGEETQYF
CDR3 DNA: TGTGCCAGTAGTATTTTAGCGGGGGGCGAAGAGACCCAGTACTTC
clone size: NA
CDR3 length: 15
J gene: TRBJ2-5
V gene: TRBV19
D gene: TRBD2

CDR3 protein: CASSSGEDIQYF
CDR3 DNA: TGTGCCAGCAGTTCCGGAGAAGACATTCAGTACTTC
clone size: NA
CDR3 length: 12
J gene: TRBJ2-4
V gene: TRBV28
D gene: NA

CDR3 protein: CASSSRDYLSLGNEQFF
CDR3 DNA: TGTGCCAGCAGCTCCCGGGACTACCTTTCCCTGGGCAATGAGCAGTTCTTC
clone size: NA
CDR3 length: 17
J gene: TRBJ2-1
V gene: TRBV7-8
D gene: TRBD2

CDR3 protein: CASSDGDNEKLFF
CDR3 DNA: TGCGCCAGCAGCGACGGAGATAATGAAAAACTGTTTTTT
clone size: NA
CDR3 length: 13
J gene: TRBJ1-4
V gene: TRBV5-1
D gene: NA

CDR3 protein: CASSPDRLNTEAFF
CDR3 DNA: TGTGCCAGCAGTCCGGACAGGTTGAACACTGAAGCTTTCTTT
clone size: NA
CDR3 length: 14
J gene: TRBJ1-1
V gene: TRBV2
D gene: TRBD1

CDR3 protein: CASSFSSGWDSPLHF
CDR3 DNA: TGTGCCAGCAGCTTTTCGTCCGGGTGGGATTCACCCCTCCACTTT
clone size: NA
CDR3 length: 15
J gene: TRBJ1-6
V gene: TRBV7-3
D gene: NA

CDR3 protein: CASSHSERLNTEAFF
CDR3 DNA: TGCGCCAGCAGCCATTCGGAGCGGTTGAACACTGAAGCTTTCTTT
clone size: NA
CDR3 length: 15
J gene: TRBJ1-1
V gene: TRBV4-3
D gene: NA

CDR3 protein: CASSGDRGYEQYF
CDR3 DNA: TGTGCCAGCAGTGGGGACAGGGGTTACGAGCAGTACTTC
clone size: NA
CDR3 length: 13
J gene: TRBJ2-7
V gene: TRBV27
D gene: TRBD1

CDR3 protein: CASSHTDSRTDTQYF
CDR3 DNA: TGTGCCAGCAGCCATACCGACTCCCGCACAGATACGCAGTATTTT
clone size: NA
CDR3 length: 15
J gene: TRBJ2-3
V gene: TRBV11-2
D gene: NA

CDR3 protein: CATRPGGAEAFF
CDR3 DNA: TGTGCCACCCGTCCGGGGGGGGCTGAAGCTTTCTTT
clone size: NA
CDR3 length: 12
J gene: TRBJ1-1
V gene: TRBV10-3
D gene: NA

CDR3 protein: CASSARAEEGKGKETQYF
CDR3 DNA: TGTGCCAGCAGTGCCCGTGCGGAGGAGGGTAAGGGGAAAGAGACCCAGTACTTC
clone size: NA
CDR3 length: 18
J gene: TRBJ2-5
V gene: TRBV6-1
D gene: NA

CDR3 protein: CAWSVTYQETQYF
CDR3 DNA: TGTGCCTGGAGTGTAACGTACCAGGAGACCCAGTACTTC
clone size: NA
CDR3 length: 13
J gene: TRBJ2-5
V gene: TRBV30
D gene: NA

CDR3 protein: CASSRAITGNTGELFF
CDR3 DNA: TGTGCCAGCAGCCGCGCAATAACAGGGAACACCGGGGAGCTGTTTTTT
clone size: NA
CDR3 length: 16
J gene: TRBJ2-2
V gene: TRBV7-9
D gene: NA

CDR3 protein: CASRPYETGGRSDNEQFF
CDR3 DNA: TGTGCCAGCAGACCTTACGAAACGGGGGGGCGATCCGACAATGAGCAGTTCTTC
clone size: many
CDR3 length: 18
J gene: TRBJ2-1
V gene: TRBV11-3
D gene: TRBD2

CDR3 protein: CASSLWGTGSAQPQHF
CDR3 DNA: TGTGCCAGCAGTTTATGGGGGACAGGGTCCGCTCAGCCCCAGCATTTT
clone size: NA
CDR3 length: 16
J gene: TRBJ1-5
V gene: TRBV28
D gene: TRBD1